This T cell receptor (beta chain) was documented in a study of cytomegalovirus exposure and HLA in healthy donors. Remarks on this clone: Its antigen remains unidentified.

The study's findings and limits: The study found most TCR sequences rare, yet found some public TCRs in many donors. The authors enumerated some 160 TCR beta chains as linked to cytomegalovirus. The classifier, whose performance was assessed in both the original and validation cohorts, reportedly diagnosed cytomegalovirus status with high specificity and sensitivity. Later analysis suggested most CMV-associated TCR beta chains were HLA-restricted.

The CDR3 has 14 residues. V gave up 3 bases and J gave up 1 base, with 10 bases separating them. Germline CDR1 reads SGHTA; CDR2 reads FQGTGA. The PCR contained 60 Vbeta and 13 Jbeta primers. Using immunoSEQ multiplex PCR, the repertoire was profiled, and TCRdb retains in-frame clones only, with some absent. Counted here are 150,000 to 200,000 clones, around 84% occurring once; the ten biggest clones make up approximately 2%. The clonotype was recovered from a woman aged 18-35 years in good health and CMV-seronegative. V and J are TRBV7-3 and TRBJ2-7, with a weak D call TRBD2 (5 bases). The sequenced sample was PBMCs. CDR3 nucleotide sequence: TGTGCCAGCAGCTTGGAGCCGGGGTCCTACGAGCAGTACTTC. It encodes CASSLEPGSYEQYF. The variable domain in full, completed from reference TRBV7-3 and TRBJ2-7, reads GAGVSQTPSNKVTEKGKYVELRCDPISGHTALYWYRQSLGQGPEFLIYFQGTGAADDSGLPNDRFFAVRPEGSVSTLKIQRTERGDSAVYLCASSLEPGSYEQYFGPGTRLTVT.